These 18 T cell receptor beta chains share one sample of origin, sequenced in a study of shared clonotypes between healthy human individuals. TCRdb's table, derived via immunoSEQ multiplex PCR, lists solely in-frame clones and lacks some. The sample consists of about 1.1 million clones, approximately 80% of them appearing once. Sequenced sample: memory CD4+ T cells from PBMCs. Subset specified: CD45RA-negative fraction. All receptors derive from a man aged 18 to 35 in good health. Some clones in this sample may be carry-over from other donors' samples.

A note on this clone: Additional DNA sequences in this sample encode the identical CDR3. The chain is built from TRBV6-6 and TRBJ2-3; TRBD2 matches at 7 bases. The germline V gene encodes CDR1 MNHNY and CDR2 SVGAGI (reference sequence). V shed 2 bases and J 4 bases; nucleotides not matched to a gene: 0. The CDR3 totals 13 residues. CDR3 amino acids: CASSYGGADTQYF. Written as DNA, the CDR3 is TGTGCCAGCAGTTACGGGGGGGCAGATACGCAGTATTTT.

The V and J genes are TRBV29-1 and TRBJ1-2; 7 bases are a match to TRBD1. This CDR3 is 14 amino acids long. Trimming took 7 bases from V and 6 from J; bases not matched to a gene: 14. The germline gives CDR1 SQVTM, CDR2 ANQGSEA. The CDR3 sequence: CSAGGEKGADGYTF. The CDR3 nucleotides are TGCAGCGCCGGAGGGGAAAAGGGGGCAGATGGCTACACCTTC.

This clone occurred a few times. The J gene is TRBJ2-3, the V gene TRBV11-1; no definite D call. CDR1 and CDR2 (germline): SGHAT, FQDESV (reference sequence). V was cut by 1 base and J by 4 bases, with 9 bases left in between. CDR3 length: 14 residues. The CDR3 nucleotides read TGTGCCAGCAGCTTAGTTTTTAAATCAGATACGCAGTATTTT. It yields the protein CASSLVFKSDTQYF.

This chain links TRBV2 with TRBJ2-7; D is perhaps TRBD1 (6 bases). CDR3 size: 14 residues. V lost 7 bases and J lost 1, with 14 bases in between. Germline CDR1 SNHLY, CDR2 FYNNEI. The CDR3 region is CASKVTGPSYEQYF. CDR3 DNA: TGTGCCAGCAAAGTCACAGGGCCTTCCTACGAGCAGTACTTC.

This sequence joins TRBV29-1 and TRBJ2-7; 7 bases fit TRBD1. The V segment lost 6 bases and the J segment 1 base; nucleotides outside the gene matches: 9. Germline CDR1 SQVTM, CDR2 ANQGSEA. The CDR3 contains 14 residues. DNA of the CDR3: TGCAGCGTCTCAGGGGGTAGAACGTCCTACGAGCAGTACTTC. This gives the protein CSVSGGRTSYEQYF.

The rearrangement links TRBV27 to TRBJ1-6; D is perhaps TRBD1 (5 bases). Per the germline V gene, CDR1 is MNHEY and CDR2 is SMNVEV (reference sequence). This CDR3 region has 14 residues. Between the trimmed V and J ends, which lost 6 bases and 7 bases, there was a span of 13 bases. CDR3: CASSGLRDNSPLHF. The CDR3 nucleotides read TGTGCCAGCAGCGGGCTCAGGGACAATTCACCCCTCCACTTT.

The genes are TRBV7-2 and TRBJ1-1; D unresolved. Germline V gives CDR1 SGHTA, CDR2 FQGNSA. The CDR3 totals 13 residues. The germline V and J ends were trimmed by 5 bases and 1 base, with 8 bases remaining between them. CDR3 loop: CASSADPNTEAFF. For the CDR3, the DNA is TGTGCCAGCAGCGCCGACCCGAACACTGAAGCTTTCTTT.

For the CDR3, the DNA is TGTGCCAGCAGCCCTTACCGGGACAGGGGCCAAGAGACCCAGTACTTC. Translating it yields CASSPYRDRGQETQYF. The gene calls are TRBV14 and TRBJ2-5, with 10 bases identical to TRBD1. The trim removed 4 bases at V and 1 base at J, leaving 6 bases unmatched. This CDR3 has 16 residues. CDR1 and CDR2 (germline): SGHDN, FVKESK. Looking up the rest from reference TRBV14 and TRBJ2-5 gives the full variable domain: EAGVTQFPSHSVIEKGQTVTLRCDPISGHDNLYWYRRVMGKEIKFLLHFVKESKQDESGMPNNRFLAERTGGTYSTLKVQPAELEDSGVYFCASSPYRDRGQETQYFGPGTRLLVL.

The chain combines TRBV5-1 with TRBJ2-7; 7 bases are shared with TRBD2. The germline CDR1 and CDR2 sequences are SGHRS and YFSETQ. With V trimmed by 1 base and J by 7 bases, 11 bases remained unmatched. The CDR3 is made up of 15 amino acids. Here the CDR3 DNA reads TGCGCCAGCAGCTTGCTGGTTGGACTAGGGGAGGAGCAGTACTTC. Translated, it gives CASSLLVGLGEEQYF.

The gene calls are TRBV28 and TRBJ2-1; D uncertain. Germline CDR1 is MDHEN and CDR2 is SYDVKM. The CDR3 totals 13 residues. Trimming shortened V by 3 bases and J by 9 bases, and 12 bases separated the two germline ends. The CDR3 protein is CASSFPGGSEQFF. The CDR3 DNA sequence: TGTGCCAGCAGTTTCCCCGGCGGTAGTGAGCAGTTCTTC.

This chain's CDR3 is CAWSGNPYEQYF. The CDR3 region has the DNA TGTGCCTGGAGCGGTAATCCCTACGAGCAGTACTTC. The chain joins TRBV30 to TRBJ2-7; no clear D. Between the trimmed V and J ends, which lost 3 bases and 2 bases, there was a span of 8 bases. There are 12 residues in the CDR3. CDR1 GTSNPN and CDR2 SVGIG come from the germline V gene (reference sequence).

The rearrangement joins TRBV30 to TRBJ2-7; TRBD2 aligns across 11 bases. V shed 4 bases, J shed 0 bases, and the junction held 11 bases outside the gene matches. The CDR3 contains 17 residues. CDR1 is GTSNPN and CDR2 is SVGIG in the germline V gene (reference sequence). The CDR3 DNA is TGTGCCTGGATCGATCCGGGACTAGCGGAGAGCTCCTACGAGCAGTACTTC. Protein product: CAWIDPGLAESSYEQYF.

CDR3 residues: CASSRWGIYEQYF. In DNA, the CDR3 is TGTGCCAGCAGCCGATGGGGGATCTACGAGCAGTACTTC. V gene TRBV5-6 combines with J gene TRBJ2-7; D is tentatively TRBD1 or TRBD2 (5 bases each). Germline CDR1 reads SGHDT; CDR2 reads YYEEEE. V was shortened by 4 bases and J by 3 bases, with 11 bases between the two germline ends. The CDR3 sequence is 13 residues long.

Turning to this clone: Different DNA sequences within this sample yield the same CDR3. V is TRBV19 and J is TRBJ2-5; TRBD2 might be the D (5 bases). V lost 1 base and J 4 bases, leaving 7 bases between the germline ends. The CDR3 contains 13 residues. Germline CDR1 LNHDA, CDR2 SQIVND (reference sequence). CDR3 coding DNA: TGTGCCAGTAGTATAGTGGCGGGAGAGACCCAGTACTTC. Its translation is CASSIVAGETQYF.

This chain connects TRBV2 to TRBJ1-1; TRBD1 matches at 7 bases. CDR1 and CDR2 from the germline V gene are SNHLY and FYNNEI. This CDR3 spans 13 amino acids. Trimming at V came to 5 bases and at J to 6 bases, leaving 6 bases not matched to a gene. Written as DNA, the CDR3 is TGTGCCAGCAGTCAAAACAGGGGCCCTGAAGCTTTCTTT. It codes for CASSQNRGPEAFF.

The genes are TRBV5-1 and TRBJ2-7; D may be TRBD2 (6 bases). V was pared by 1 base and J by 5 bases, with 10 bases between. From germline, CDR1 is SGHRS and CDR2 YFSETQ. The length of the CDR3 is 13 residues. The CDR3 DNA reads TGCGCCAGCAGCTTGACAACTAGCAACGAGCAGTACTTC. Its translation is CASSLTTSNEQYF.

This clone was observed at least ten times. The chain uses TRBV9 and TRBJ1-5; no firm D call. CDR1 and CDR2 from the germline V gene are SGDLS and YYNGEE. CDR3 length: 11 residues. V lost 4 bases and J 3 bases, leaving 2 bases between the germline ends. The DNA of the CDR3 is TGTGCCAGCAGCACCAATCAGCCCCAGCATTTT. Its translation is CASSTNQPQHF.

A few counts support this clone. This sequence joins TRBV19 and TRBJ1-1, with 7 bases aligning to TRBD1. V lost 5 bases and J lost 1; bases outside the gene matches: 13. In germline, CDR1 is LNHDA, CDR2 SQIVND (reference sequence). CDR3 size: 17 residues. The CDR3 is CASSRGQVARGNTEAFF. The DNA of the CDR3 is TGTGCCAGTAGTCGCGGACAGGTAGCCCGGGGGAACACTGAAGCTTTCTTT. The full variable domain, rest sourced from reference TRBV19 and TRBJ1-1, is DGGITQSPKYLFRKEGQNVTLSCEQNLNHDAMYWYRQDPGQGLRLIYYSQIVNDFQKGDIAEGYSVSREKKESFPLTVTSAQKNPTAFYLCASSRGQVARGNTEAFFGQGTRLTVV.